These 2 T cell receptor beta chains were all obtained from the same sample, sequenced in a study of OX40 agonist ivuxolimab in advanced cancers. Libraries were prepared by immunoSEQ multiplex PCR; TCRdb keeps only in-frame clonotypes and omits some of them. The sample carries under 45,000 clones, 70% to 90% recorded once. The sample here was CD4+ or CD8+ T cells sorted from blood, taken in a trial of the OX40 agonist ivuxolimab. The receptor set was obtained from an adult with an advanced solid tumor such as melanoma, head and neck, liver or kidney cancer.

The V and J genes are TRBV2 and TRBJ2-7; D is perhaps TRBD2 (5 bases). The germline gives CDR1 SNHLY, CDR2 FYNNEI. V gave up 9 bases and J gave up 6 bases, with 24 bases separating them. CDR3 length equals 15 residues. In nucleotides, the CDR3 is TGTGCCAGTCTCCCTAGCACCAGTCCCGTATCCGAGCAGTACTTC. Amino acids: CASLPSTSPVSEQYF.

V usage is TRBV11-2 and J usage is TRBJ1-1, with D possibly TRBD1 on 5 matching bases. The V gene lost 1 base and the J gene lost 11 bases, with 29 bases spanning the gap. The V gene's germline CDR1 is SGHAT and CDR2 FQNNGV. The length of the CDR3 is 18 residues. The CDR3 sequence: CASSLAPGPSQGLKMAFF. The CDR3 coding sequence is TGTGCCAGCAGCTTAGCCCCTGGACCGTCGCAGGGATTGAAGATGGCTTTCTTT.